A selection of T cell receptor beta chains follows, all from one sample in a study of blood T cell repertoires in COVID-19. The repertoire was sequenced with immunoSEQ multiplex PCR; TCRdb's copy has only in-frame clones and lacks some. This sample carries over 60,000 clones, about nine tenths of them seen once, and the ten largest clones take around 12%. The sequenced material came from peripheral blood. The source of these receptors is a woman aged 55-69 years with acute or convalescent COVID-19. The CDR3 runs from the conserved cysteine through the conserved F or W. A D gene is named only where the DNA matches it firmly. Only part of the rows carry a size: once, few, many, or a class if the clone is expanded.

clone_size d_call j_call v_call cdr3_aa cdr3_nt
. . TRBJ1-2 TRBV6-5 CASSRLNRVGGYTF TGTGCCAGCAGTCGGTTGAACAGGGTCGGGGGCTACACCTTC
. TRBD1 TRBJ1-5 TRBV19 CASSRTMQGAGNQPQHF TGTGCCAGTAGTAGGACTATGCAGGGGGCGGGCAATCAGCCCCAGCATTTT
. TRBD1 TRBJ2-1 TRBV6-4 CASSLDRVSNNEQFF TGTGCCAGCAGCCTTGACAGGGTGAGCAACAATGAGCAGTTCTTC
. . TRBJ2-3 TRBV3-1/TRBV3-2 CASSPSTDTQYF TGTGCCAGCAGCCCTAGCACAGATACGCAGTATTTT
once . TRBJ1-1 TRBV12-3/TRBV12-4 CASSSPREAFF TGTGCCAGCAGTTCTCCTCGTGAAGCTTTCTTT
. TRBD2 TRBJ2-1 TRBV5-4 CASSLDSGAVVQFF TGTGCCAGCAGCTTGGATAGCGGGGCCGTGGTGCAGTTCTTC
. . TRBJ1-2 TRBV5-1 CASSPERGEIGGYTF TGCGCCAGCAGCCCGGAACGGGGGGAGATAGGTGGCTACACCTTC
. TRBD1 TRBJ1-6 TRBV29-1 CSAGGSGEPLHF TGCAGCGCAGGGGGAAGTGGTGAACCCCTCCACTTT
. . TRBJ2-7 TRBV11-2 CASSVGGLYEQYF TGTGCCAGCAGCGTCGGGGGGCTCTACGAGCAGTACTTC
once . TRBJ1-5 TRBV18 CASSPNRDQPQHF TGTGCCAGCTCCCCCAACAGGGATCAGCCCCAGCATTTT
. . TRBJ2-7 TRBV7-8 CASSLGSGAAYEQYF TGTGCCAGCAGCTTAGGGTCAGGGGCGGCCTACGAGCAGTACTTC
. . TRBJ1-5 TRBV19 CASSMSSNQPQHF TGTGCCAGTAGTATGAGTAGCAATCAGCCCCAGCATTTT
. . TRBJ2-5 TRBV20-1 CSASAEETQYF TGCAGTGCTAGTGCCGAAGAGACCCAGTACTTC
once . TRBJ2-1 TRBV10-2 CASSDNPGNEQFF TGCGCCAGCAGTGATAACCCGGGGAATGAGCAGTTCTTC
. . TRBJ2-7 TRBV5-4 CASSGRGAVQGEQYF TGTGCCAGCAGCGGCCGGGGGGCGGTGCAGGGCGAGCAGTACTTC
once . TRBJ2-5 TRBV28 CASSWGTGIGLETQYF TGTGCCAGCAGTTGGGGAACAGGGATAGGGTTGGAGACCCAGTACTTC
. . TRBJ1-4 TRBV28 CASSRTAATNEKLFF TGTGCCAGCAGTAGGACAGCCGCAACTAATGAAAAACTGTTTTTT
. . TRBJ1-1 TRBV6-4 CASSLQGGTEAFF TGTGCCAGCAGTCTACAGGGAGGGACTGAAGCTTTCTTT
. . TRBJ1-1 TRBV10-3 CAISEQGIVGAFF TGTGCCATCAGTGAACAGGGCATAGTAGGAGCTTTCTTT
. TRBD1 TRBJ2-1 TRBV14 CASSQFRDSYNEQFF TGTGCCAGCAGCCAATTCCGGGACAGTTACAATGAGCAGTTCTTC
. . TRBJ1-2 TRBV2 CASSVDSETLGYTF TGTGCCAGCAGCGTGGACAGTGAAACCCTCGGCTACACCTTC
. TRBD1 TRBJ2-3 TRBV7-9 CASSLATGGADTQYF TGTGCCAGCAGCTTAGCCACAGGGGGCGCGGATACGCAGTATTTT
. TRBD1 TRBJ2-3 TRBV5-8 CASSLGRDRDADTQYF TGTGCCAGCAGCTTGGGACGGGACAGGGACGCAGATACGCAGTATTTT
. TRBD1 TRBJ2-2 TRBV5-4 CASSPSSGTGGTGELFF TGTGCCAGCAGCCCATCGTCCGGGACAGGGGGAACCGGGGAGCTGTTTTTT
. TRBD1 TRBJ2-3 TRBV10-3 CAISYRGRDTDTQYF TGTGCCATCAGTTACAGGGGGCGAGACACAGATACGCAGTATTTT
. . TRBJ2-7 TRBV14 CASSLGTYEQYF TGTGCCAGCAGCCTCGGGACCTACGAGCAGTACTTC
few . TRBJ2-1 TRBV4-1 CASTTLTSSNEQFF TGCGCCAGCACCACCTTGACTAGTAGCAATGAGCAGTTCTTC
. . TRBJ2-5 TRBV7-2 CASSGQTGSQETQYF TGTGCCAGCAGCGGCCAGACAGGTTCCCAAGAGACCCAGTACTTC
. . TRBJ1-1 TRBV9 CASSSQGRGAGTEAFF TGTGCCAGCAGCTCCCAGGGGAGGGGCGCGGGCACTGAAGCTTTCTTT
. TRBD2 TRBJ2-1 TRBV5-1 CASSLGLAGYEQFF TGCGCCAGCAGCCTGGGACTAGCGGGATATGAGCAGTTCTTC
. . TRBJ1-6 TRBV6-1 CASSEVGRWVNSPLHF TGTGCCAGCAGTGAAGTGGGCAGGTGGGTTAATTCACCCCTCCACTTT
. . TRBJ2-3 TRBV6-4 CASSPTVVSTDTQYF TGTGCCAGCAGTCCCACTGTCGTGTCCACAGATACGCAGTATTTT